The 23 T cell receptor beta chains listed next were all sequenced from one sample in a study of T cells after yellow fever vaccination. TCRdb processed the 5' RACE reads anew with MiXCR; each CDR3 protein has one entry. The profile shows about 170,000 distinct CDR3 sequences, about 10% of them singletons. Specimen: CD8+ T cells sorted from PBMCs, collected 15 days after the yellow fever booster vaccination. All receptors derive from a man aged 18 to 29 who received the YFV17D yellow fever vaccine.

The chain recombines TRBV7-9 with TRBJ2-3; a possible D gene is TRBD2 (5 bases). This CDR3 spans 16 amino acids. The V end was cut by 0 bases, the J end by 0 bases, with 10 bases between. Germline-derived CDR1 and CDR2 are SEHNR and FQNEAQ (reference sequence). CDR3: CASSLAGSGSTDTQYF. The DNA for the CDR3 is TGTGCCAGCAGCTTAGCGGGATCGGGGAGCACAGATACGCAGTATTTT.

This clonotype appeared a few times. In nucleotides, the CDR3 is TGTGCCAGCGGGACTTGGCGCGGCACTGAAGCTTTCTTT. This sequence encodes CASGTWRGTEAFF. This chain connects TRBV27 to TRBJ1-1; tentative D call: TRBD1 (5 bases). There are 13 residues in the CDR3. Germline V gives CDR1 MNHEY, CDR2 SMNVEV (reference sequence). The V gene lost 8 bases and the J gene lost 4 bases, with 14 bases spanning the gap.

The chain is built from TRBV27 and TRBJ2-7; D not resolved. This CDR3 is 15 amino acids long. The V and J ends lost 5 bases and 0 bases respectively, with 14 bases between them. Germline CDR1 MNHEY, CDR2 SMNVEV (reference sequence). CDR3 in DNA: TGTGCCAGCAGTGGCGACAATACCCCCTCCTACGAGCAGTACTTC. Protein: CASSGDNTPSYEQYF.

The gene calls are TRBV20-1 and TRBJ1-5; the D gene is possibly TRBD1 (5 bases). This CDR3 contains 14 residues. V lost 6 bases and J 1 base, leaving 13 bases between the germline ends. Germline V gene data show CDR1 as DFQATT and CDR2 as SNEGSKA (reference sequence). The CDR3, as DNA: TGCAGTGCGGGGGAGCGGGGAAGCAATCAGCCCCAGCATTTT. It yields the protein CSAGERGSNQPQHF.

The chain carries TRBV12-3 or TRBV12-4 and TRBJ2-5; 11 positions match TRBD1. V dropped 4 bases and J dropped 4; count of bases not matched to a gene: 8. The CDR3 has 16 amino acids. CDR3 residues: CASSSGQGAMAETQYF. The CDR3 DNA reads TGTGCCAGCAGTTCCGGACAGGGGGCTATGGCAGAGACCCAGTACTTC.

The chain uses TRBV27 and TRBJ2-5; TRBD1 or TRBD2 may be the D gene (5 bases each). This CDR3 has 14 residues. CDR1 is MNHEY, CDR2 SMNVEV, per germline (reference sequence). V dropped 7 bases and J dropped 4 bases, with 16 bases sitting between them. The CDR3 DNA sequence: TGTGCCAGCACCGCGGTCGGGGCAGGAGAGACCCAGTACTTC. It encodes CASTAVGAGETQYF.

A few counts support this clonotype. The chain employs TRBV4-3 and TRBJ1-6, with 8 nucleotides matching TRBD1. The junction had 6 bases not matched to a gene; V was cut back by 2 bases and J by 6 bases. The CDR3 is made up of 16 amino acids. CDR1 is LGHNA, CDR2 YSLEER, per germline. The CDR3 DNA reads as TGCGCCAGCAGCCAATCAGGGGGCAGGGGTAATTCACCCCTCCACTTT. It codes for CASSQSGGRGNSPLHF.

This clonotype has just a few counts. The CDR3 bases are TGCGCCAGCAGCCAAGATGGGGGGACATCACTAGCCAAAAACATTCAGTACTTC. It is translated as CASSQDGGTSLAKNIQYF. V is TRBV4-3 and J is TRBJ2-4; D is tentatively TRBD1 or TRBD2 (6 bases each). V was cut by 0 bases and J by 0 bases, with 15 bases left in between. The length of the CDR3 is 18 residues. The V gene's germline CDR1 is LGHNA and CDR2 YSLEER.

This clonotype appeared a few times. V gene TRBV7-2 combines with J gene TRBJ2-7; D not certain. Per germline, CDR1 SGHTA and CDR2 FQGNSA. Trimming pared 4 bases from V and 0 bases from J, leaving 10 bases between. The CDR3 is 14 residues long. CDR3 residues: CASSYTGSSYEQYV. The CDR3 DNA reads TGTGCCAGCAGCTATACCGGCAGCTCCTACGAGCAGTACGTC.

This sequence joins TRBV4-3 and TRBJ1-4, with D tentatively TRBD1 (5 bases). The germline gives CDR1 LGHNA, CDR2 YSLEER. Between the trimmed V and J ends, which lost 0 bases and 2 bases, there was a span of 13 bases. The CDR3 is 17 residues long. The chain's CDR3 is CASSQDSSGLTNEKLFF. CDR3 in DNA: TGCGCCAGCAGCCAAGACAGCTCAGGGTTGACTAATGAAAAACTGTTTTTT.

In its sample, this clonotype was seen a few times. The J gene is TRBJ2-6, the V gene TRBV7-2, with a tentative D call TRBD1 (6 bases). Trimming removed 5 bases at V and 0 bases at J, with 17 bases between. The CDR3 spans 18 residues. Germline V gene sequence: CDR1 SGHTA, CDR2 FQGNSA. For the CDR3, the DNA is TGTGCCAGCAGCCTAAACTACAGGGATCGCTCTGGGGCCAACGTCCTGACTTTC. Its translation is CASSLNYRDRSGANVLTF.

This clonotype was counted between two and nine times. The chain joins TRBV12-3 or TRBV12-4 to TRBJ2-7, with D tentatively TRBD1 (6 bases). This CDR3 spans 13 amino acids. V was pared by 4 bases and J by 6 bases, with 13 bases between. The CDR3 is CASSSLQGGEQYF. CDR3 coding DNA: TGTGCCAGCAGTTCTTTACAGGGCGGCGAGCAGTACTTC.

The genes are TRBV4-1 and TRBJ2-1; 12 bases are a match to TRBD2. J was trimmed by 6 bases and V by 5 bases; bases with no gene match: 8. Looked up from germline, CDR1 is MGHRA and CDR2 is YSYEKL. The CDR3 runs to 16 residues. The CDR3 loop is CASSGPLGLAGNEQFF. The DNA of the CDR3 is TGCGCCAGCAGCGGGCCCCTGGGACTAGCGGGCAATGAGCAGTTCTTC.

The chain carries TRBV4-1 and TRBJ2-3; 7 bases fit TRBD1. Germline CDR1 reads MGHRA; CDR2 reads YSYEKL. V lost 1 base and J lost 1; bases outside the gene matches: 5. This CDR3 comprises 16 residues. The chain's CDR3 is CASSQVRGIGTDTQYF. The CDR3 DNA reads TGCGCCAGCAGCCAAGTCAGGGGGATTGGCACAGATACGCAGTATTTT.

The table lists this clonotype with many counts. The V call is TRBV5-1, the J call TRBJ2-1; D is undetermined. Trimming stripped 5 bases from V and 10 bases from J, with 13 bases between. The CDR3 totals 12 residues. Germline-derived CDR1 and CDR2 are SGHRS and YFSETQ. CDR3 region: CASRPLPHEQFF. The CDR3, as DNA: TGCGCCAGCAGACCTCTTCCCCACGAGCAGTTCTTC.

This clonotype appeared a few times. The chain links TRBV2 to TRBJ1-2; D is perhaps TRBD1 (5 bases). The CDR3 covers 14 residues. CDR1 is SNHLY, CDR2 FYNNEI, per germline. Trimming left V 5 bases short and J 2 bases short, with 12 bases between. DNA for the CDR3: TGTGCCAGCAGTAGGGACCAATCGAACTATGGCTACACCTTC. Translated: CASSRDQSNYGYTF.

CDR3 amino acids: CASSLSADLAGVYNEQFF. CDR3 nucleotide sequence: TGTGCCAGCAGTTTATCGGCGGACCTAGCGGGGGTTTACAATGAGCAGTTCTTC. This rearrangement joins TRBV27 to TRBJ2-1; 10 positions match TRBD2. V gave up 0 bases and J gave up 4 bases; unmatched junction bases: 9. Germline values: CDR1 MNHEY, CDR2 SMNVEV (reference sequence). This CDR3 spans 18 amino acids.

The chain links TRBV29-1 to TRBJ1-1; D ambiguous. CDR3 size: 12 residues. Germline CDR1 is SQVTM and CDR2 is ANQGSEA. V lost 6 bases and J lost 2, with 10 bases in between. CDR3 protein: CSVAPRNTEAFF. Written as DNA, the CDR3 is TGCAGCGTGGCCCCAAGAAACACTGAAGCTTTCTTT.

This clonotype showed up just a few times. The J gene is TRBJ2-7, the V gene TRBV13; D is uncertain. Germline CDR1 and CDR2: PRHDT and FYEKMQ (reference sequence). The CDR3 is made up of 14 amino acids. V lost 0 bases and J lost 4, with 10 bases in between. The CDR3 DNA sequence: TGTGCCAGCAGCTTAGGCCTTTCACAGTACGAGCAGTACGTC. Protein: CASSLGLSQYEQYV.

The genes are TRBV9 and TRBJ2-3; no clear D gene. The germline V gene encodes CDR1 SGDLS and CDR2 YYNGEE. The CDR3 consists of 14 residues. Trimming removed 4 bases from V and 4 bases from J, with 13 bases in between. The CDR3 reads CASSPRGSPDTQYF. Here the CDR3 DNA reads TGTGCCAGCAGCCCCCGCGGCTCACCAGATACGCAGTATTTT.

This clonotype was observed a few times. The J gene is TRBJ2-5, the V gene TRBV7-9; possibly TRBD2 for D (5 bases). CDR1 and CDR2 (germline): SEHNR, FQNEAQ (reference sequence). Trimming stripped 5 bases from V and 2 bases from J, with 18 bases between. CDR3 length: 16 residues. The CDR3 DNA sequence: TGTGCCAGCAGCGGTGACACGGCACGGGGACAAGAGACCCAGTACTTC. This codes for CASSGDTARGQETQYF.

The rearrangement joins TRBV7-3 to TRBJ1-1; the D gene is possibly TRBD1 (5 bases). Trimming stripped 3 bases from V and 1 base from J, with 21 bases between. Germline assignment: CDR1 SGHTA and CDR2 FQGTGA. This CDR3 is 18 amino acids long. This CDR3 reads CASSFTPGPRKENTEAFF. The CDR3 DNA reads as TGTGCCAGCAGCTTTACTCCGGGACCCCGTAAGGAGAACACTGAAGCTTTCTTT. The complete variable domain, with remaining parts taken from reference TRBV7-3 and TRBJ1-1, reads GAGVSQTPSNKVTEKGKYVELRCDPISGHTALYWYRQSLGQGPEFLIYFQGTGAADDSGLPNDRFFAVRPEGSVSTLKIQRTERGDSAVYLCASSFTPGPRKENTEAFFGQGTRLTVV.

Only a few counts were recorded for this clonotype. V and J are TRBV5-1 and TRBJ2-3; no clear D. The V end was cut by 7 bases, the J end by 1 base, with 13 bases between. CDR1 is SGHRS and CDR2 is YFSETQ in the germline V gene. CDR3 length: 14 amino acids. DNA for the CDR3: TGCGCCAGCCGCCGTTCTTGGGGCACAGATACGCAGTATTTT. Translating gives CASRRSWGTDTQYF. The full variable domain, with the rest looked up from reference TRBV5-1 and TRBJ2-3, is KAGVTQTPRYLIKTRGQQVTLSCSPISGHRSVSWYQQTPGQGLQFLFEYFSETQRNKGNFPGRFSGRQFSNSRSEMNVSTLELGDSALYLCASRRSWGTDTQYFGPGTRLTVL.